This TCR beta chain was identified in a study of cytomegalovirus exposure and HLA in healthy donors. On this clone: The target antigen is unknown.

General observations from the study: Later analysis revealed greater clonal expansion in HLA-associated TCR beta chains than in equally common others. There were 164 TCR beta chains listed as cytomegalovirus-associated.

The trim removed 1 base at V and 5 bases at J, leaving 6 bases unmatched. The CDR3 contains 16 residues. Germline V gene lookup returns CDR1 MGHDK and CDR2 SYGVNS. PCR employed 60 Vbeta and 13 Jbeta primers. Here immunoSEQ multiplex PCR was the method, and the copy in TCRdb shows in-frame clones only, minus some. This specimen shows about 90,000 clones; the ten leading clones hold about 3.4%. This TCR came from a woman younger than 45 in good health and CMV-seronegative. The chain is built from TRBV25-1 and TRBJ2-5, with TRBD2 matching over 11 bases. The sequenced sample was PBMCs. Written as DNA, the CDR3 is TGTGCCAGCAGTGAATTAGCGGGGGGGAGATGGGAGACCCAGTACTTC. Amino acids: CASSELAGGRWETQYF.